Listed below are T cell receptor beta chains from one sample, sequenced in a study of early T cells in non-severe SARS-CoV-2 infection. In TCRdb, the 5' RACE reads were re-called with MiXCR into one record per CDR3 protein. Here the sample spans more than 70,000 distinct CDR3 sequences, around 12% being singletons. The sequenced sample consisted of whole blood. Receptors were obtained from an adult who was a healthcare worker with PCR-confirmed SARS-CoV-2 infection or an uninfected control (not recorded which). CDR3s include the opening cysteine and the closing phenylalanine or tryptophan. The order of the fields is CDR3 protein, CDR3 DNA, J gene, D gene, clone size, CDR3 length, V gene. A D gene is named only where the DNA matches it firmly. Clone size is given for some rows only: seen once, a few or many times, or a class if the clone is expanded.

CASSLGTTNTEAFF,TGTGCCAGCAGTTTAGGGACAACGAACACTGAAGCTTTCTTT,TRBJ1-1,.,few,14,TRBV12-3/TRBV12-4
CSARASSGRGYNEQFF,TGCAGTGCTAGGGCCTCTAGCGGGAGGGGATACAATGAGCAGTTCTTC,TRBJ2-1,TRBD2,few,16,TRBV20-1
CASSPPGQGRNSPLHF,TGTGCCAGCTCACCACCGGGACAGGGAAGGAATTCACCCCTCCACTTT,TRBJ1-6,TRBD1,few,16,TRBV18
CASRLLAFSYNEQFF,TGCGCCAGCAGACTTCTAGCGTTCTCCTACAATGAGCAGTTCTTC,TRBJ2-1,.,.,15,TRBV5-1
CASTLTTGRVTEAFF,TGTGCCAGCACCCTGACGACAGGGCGGGTCACTGAAGCTTTCTTT,TRBJ1-1,TRBD1,many,15,TRBV12-3/TRBV12-4
CASSDGQGSNQPQHF,TGTGCCAGCAGTGACGGACAGGGGAGCAATCAGCCCCAGCATTTT,TRBJ1-5,TRBD1,.,15,TRBV12-3/TRBV12-4
CSAGVMNTEAFF,TGCAGCGCGGGAGTGATGAACACTGAAGCTTTCTTT,TRBJ1-1,.,.,12,TRBV29-1
CSAEKRESYEQYF,TGCAGTGCTGAGAAGCGGGAGTCCTACGAGCAGTACTTC,TRBJ2-7,TRBD2,many,13,TRBV20-1
CASSLGTGRLLNIGELFF,TGCGCCAGCAGCTTGGGGACAGGTCGACTTTTAAACATCGGGGAGCTGTTTTTT,TRBJ2-2,TRBD1,.,18,TRBV5-1
CAWSAGTTHQPQHF,TGTGCCTGGAGTGCCGGGACCACTCATCAGCCCCAGCATTTT,TRBJ1-5,.,.,14,TRBV30
CAIPAGEGTYNEQFF,TGTGCCATCCCAGCGGGAGAAGGGACCTACAATGAGCAGTTCTTC,TRBJ2-1,TRBD2,.,15,TRBV2
CASSLAGGGDTQYF,TGTGCCAGCAGCTTAGCGGGAGGTGGAGATACGCAGTATTTT,TRBJ2-3,.,.,14,TRBV7-6
CASSPPGVYEQYF,TGTGCCAGCAGCCCCCCAGGAGTCTACGAGCAGTACTTC,TRBJ2-7,.,.,13,TRBV13
CSVAGITYEQYF,TGCAGCGTGGCCGGGATCACCTACGAGCAGTACTTC,TRBJ2-7,.,few,12,TRBV29-1
CASSPNWGGYGYTF,TGTGCCAGCAGCCCAAATTGGGGGGGCTATGGCTACACCTTC,TRBJ1-2,.,many,14,TRBV7-2
CSARDRSHTEAFF,TGCAGTGCTAGAGACAGGTCACACACTGAAGCTTTCTTT,TRBJ1-1,.,few,13,TRBV20-1
CSVEVGSNYGYTF,TGCAGCGTTGAAGTGGGCTCTAACTATGGCTACACCTTC,TRBJ1-2,.,many,13,TRBV29-1
CASSKERETQYF,TGTGCCAGCAGCAAAGAGAGGGAGACCCAGTACTTC,TRBJ2-5,.,many,12,TRBV21-1
CASSLEARYYEQYF,TGTGCCAGCAGCTTGGAAGCCAGATACTACGAGCAGTACTTC,TRBJ2-7,.,few,14,TRBV5-5
CSVVGAGTSGADTQYF,TGCAGCGTTGTGGGCGCCGGGACTAGCGGAGCAGATACGCAGTATTTT,TRBJ2-3,TRBD2,few,16,TRBV29-1
CASSELASTGELFF,TGTGCCAGCAGTGAACTAGCTTCCACCGGGGAGCTGTTTTTT,TRBJ2-2,.,many,14,TRBV2
CASSPDGSSTDTQYF,TGTGCCAGCAGCCCCGATGGTAGTAGCACAGATACGCAGTATTTT,TRBJ2-3,.,many,15,TRBV11-3
CASSLGGTKPQHF,TGTGCCAGCAGCTTAGGGGGGACAAAGCCCCAGCATTTT,TRBJ1-5,.,.,13,TRBV7-2
CASLTSGSDLETQYF,TGTGCCAGCTTAACTAGCGGGAGCGATCTGGAGACCCAGTACTTC,TRBJ2-5,TRBD2,few,15,TRBV5-4
CASSLGTNTYEQYF,TGCGCCAGCAGCCTCGGGACTAATACCTACGAGCAGTACTTC,TRBJ2-7,TRBD2,.,14,TRBV4-1
CATSALHPSSYNEQFF,TGTGCCACCAGTGCTCTACACCCGAGCTCCTACAATGAGCAGTTCTTC,TRBJ2-1,.,many,16,TRBV24-1
CATSRENNSPLHF,TGTGCCACCAGCAGAGAAAACAATTCACCCCTCCACTTT,TRBJ1-6,.,few,13,TRBV15
CAISERGEETQYF,TGTGCCATCAGTGAACGGGGGGAAGAGACCCAGTACTTC,TRBJ2-5,TRBD2,.,13,TRBV10-3
CASREGSGRAAGELFF,TGCGCCAGCAGGGAGGGCAGCGGGAGGGCCGCCGGGGAGCTGTTTTTT,TRBJ2-2,TRBD2,few,16,TRBV4-1
CASSLGQGAFTDTQYF,TGTGCCAGCAGCCTGGGACAGGGGGCTTTCACAGATACGCAGTATTTT,TRBJ2-3,TRBD1,.,16,TRBV12-3/TRBV12-4
CAGSLVIYEAFF,TGTGCCGGCAGCTTAGTTATATATGAAGCTTTCTTT,TRBJ1-1,.,.,12,TRBV7-9
CASSLAPDTQYF,TGTGCCAGCAGTTTGGCTCCAGATACGCAGTATTTT,TRBJ2-3,.,many,12,TRBV12-3/TRBV12-4
CASSLRGAYEQYF,TGTGCCAGCAGCCTCAGGGGTGCCTACGAGCAGTACTTC,TRBJ2-7,.,.,13,TRBV3-1
CASSQGSNYEQYF,TGTGCCAGCAGCCAGGGTTCCAACTACGAGCAGTACTTC,TRBJ2-7,.,few,13,TRBV6-5
CASSVAANTGELFF,TGCGCCAGCAGTGTGGCGGCGAACACCGGGGAGCTGTTTTTT,TRBJ2-2,.,.,14,TRBV10-1
CASSLVGAGAQFF,TGTGCCAGCAGCTTAGTCGGGGCCGGGGCGCAGTTCTTC,TRBJ2-1,.,many,13,TRBV13
CASSFEQNYGYTF,TGTGCCAGCAGCTTTGAACAGAACTATGGCTACACCTTC,TRBJ1-2,.,few,13,TRBV7-3
CAIRGGYNEQFF,TGTGCCATCCGAGGCGGGTACAATGAGCAGTTCTTC,TRBJ2-1,.,few,12,TRBV6-1
CASSITAGGHTYEQYF,TGTGCCAGTAGTATAACGGCGGGAGGGCATACCTACGAGCAGTACTTC,TRBJ2-7,TRBD2,.,16,TRBV19